Shown below are 28 T cell receptor beta chains from a single sample sequenced in a study of early T cells in non-severe SARS-CoV-2 infection. TCRdb called the 5' RACE reads again in MiXCR, with one record for every CDR3 protein. The sample carries about 80,000 distinct CDR3 sequences, 9% to 14% recorded once. The specimen was whole blood. The receptor source for this set is an adult who was a healthcare worker with PCR-confirmed SARS-CoV-2 infection or an uninfected control (not recorded which).

This clonotype has ten or more counts. CDR3 sequence reads: CASSPLAGTDTQYF. CDR3 in DNA: TGTGCCAGCAGTCCACTAGCGGGAACAGATACGCAGTATTTT. V and J are TRBV7-9 and TRBJ2-3; 10 bases agree with TRBD2. Germline CDR1 SEHNR, CDR2 FQNEAQ (reference sequence). The CDR3 is made up of 14 amino acids. Trimming took 6 bases from V and 3 from J; bases not matched to a gene: 3.

This clonotype was detected only a few times. The CDR3 region is CAWSGGRKSSGNTIYF. DNA for the CDR3: TGTGCCTGGAGTGGGGGCAGGAAAAGCTCTGGAAACACCATATATTTT. The chain carries TRBV30 and TRBJ1-3, with D possibly matching TRBD1 (5 bases). Germline lookup yields CDR1 GTSNPN and CDR2 SVGIG (reference sequence). The CDR3 runs to 16 residues. V lost 1 base, J lost 0 bases, and 13 bases lay in between.

The sample holds a few counts of this clonotype. The V call is TRBV3-1, the J call TRBJ1-2, with D unclear. V was pared by 2 bases and J by 6 bases, with 7 bases between. The germline gives CDR1 LGHDT, CDR2 YNNKEL (reference sequence). The CDR3 covers 12 residues. CDR3 sequence reads: CASSQRSDGYTF. In DNA form, the CDR3 reads TGTGCCAGCAGCCAACGTTCGGATGGCTACACCTTC. The entire variable domain, with the rest obtained from reference TRBV3-1 and TRBJ1-2, is as follows: DTAVSQTPKYLVTQMGNDKSIKCEQNLGHDTMYWYKQDSKKFLKIMFSYNNKELIINETVPNRFSPKSPDKAHLNLHINSLELGDSAVYFCASSQRSDGYTFGSGTRLTVV.

This clonotype was picked up many times. V is TRBV5-1 and J is TRBJ2-1; 7 bases fit TRBD2. V lost 4 bases and J lost 2; bases outside the gene matches: 12. Germline values: CDR1 SGHRS, CDR2 YFSETQ. The CDR3 runs to 17 residues. CDR3 sequence (DNA): TGCGCCAGCAGCCGGATATCTAGCGGAAGCACCTACAATGAGCAGTTCTTC. Its translation: CASSRISSGSTYNEQFF.

The chain couples TRBV30 to TRBJ1-1; D is unresolved. Germline V gene data show CDR1 as GTSNPN and CDR2 as SVGIG (reference sequence). V was trimmed by 7 bases and J by 5 bases, leaving 23 bases between them. The CDR3 spans 15 residues. The CDR3 reads CAFLEGLPRGTEAFF. The CDR3 DNA follows: TGTGCCTTCCTAGAGGGCCTCCCCCGGGGTACTGAAGCTTTCTTT. Variable domain in full (rest from reference TRBV30 and TRBJ1-1): SQTIHQWPATLVQPVGSPLSLECTVEGTSNPNLYWYRQAAGRGLQLLFYSVGIGQISSEVPQNLSASRPQDRQFILSSKKLLLSDSGFYLCAFLEGLPRGTEAFFGQGTRLTVV.

This clonotype was detected ten times or more. The V gene is TRBV12-3 or TRBV12-4, the J gene TRBJ2-3; the match to TRBD1 covers 10 bases. The V segment lost 7 bases and the J segment 1 base; nucleotides outside the gene matches: 8. The CDR3 totals 16 residues. The CDR3 region has the DNA TGTGCCAGCACCACTACCGGGACAGGGGGCACAGATACGCAGTATTTT. It is translated as CASTTTGTGGTDTQYF.

This clonotype was recorded a few times. The chain recombines TRBV7-9 with TRBJ1-1; D uncertain. This CDR3 is built from 15 residues. The germline V gene has CDR1 SEHNR and CDR2 FQNEAQ (reference sequence). Trimming took 5 bases from V and 4 from J, leaving 17 bases between them. The CDR3 bases are TGTGCCAGCAGCCAGGTGGCGGGGATGGGCACTGAAGCTTTCTTT. It translates to CASSQVAGMGTEAFF.

Ten or more counts support this clonotype. The V call is TRBV30, the J call TRBJ2-7; D possibly corresponds to TRBD2 (7 bases). This CDR3 contains 12 residues. CDR1 and CDR2 from the germline V gene are GTSNPN and SVGIG (reference sequence). The CDR3 DNA reads as TGTGCGGGGGGGGCCAACCGTTACGAGCAGTACTTC. Translation: CAGGANRYEQYF.

V and J are TRBV20-1 and TRBJ2-3, with D perhaps matching TRBD1 (5 bases). The germline CDR1 and CDR2 sequences are DFQATT and SNEGSKA (reference sequence). V lost 4 bases, J lost 0 bases, and 20 bases lay in between. CDR3 length equals 17 residues. The CDR3 here is CSATNTGVPTSTDTQYF. CDR3 nucleotides: TGCAGTGCTACAAACACAGGAGTACCAACTAGCACAGATACGCAGTATTTT.

The CDR3 here is CASSLRTGGETQYF. CDR3 nucleotide sequence: TGTGCCAGCAGCCTCCGGACAGGGGGCGAGACCCAGTACTTC. The chain recombines TRBV7-6 with TRBJ2-5; 11 bases line up with TRBD1. V gave up 5 bases and J gave up 5 bases; unmatched junction bases: 4. CDR3 length: 14 residues. CDR1 and CDR2 (germline): SGHVS, FNYEAQ.

This clonotype was detected many times. This chain connects TRBV13 to TRBJ1-6, with D unclear. Trimming took off 1 base at V and 7 bases at J, with 8 bases between the two ends. The germline V gene has CDR1 PRHDT and CDR2 FYEKMQ (reference sequence). This CDR3 comprises 14 residues. CDR3 in amino acids: CASSLEARNSPLHF. In DNA, the CDR3 is TGTGCCAGCAGCTTAGAGGCTAGAAATTCACCCCTCCACTTT.

This clonotype was recorded a few times. CDR3 sequence (DNA): TGTGCCAGCAGCCAAGACTTGCCGGGACTAGCGGCCAGGACCGGGGAGCTGTTTTTT. It specifies CASSQDLPGLAARTGELFF. The chain carries TRBV4-2 and TRBJ2-2, with TRBD2 identical over 11 bases. The CDR3 spans 19 residues. V lost 0 bases, J lost 5 bases, and 11 bases stayed unmatched. CDR1 and CDR2 (germline): LGHNA, YNFKEQ.

In this sample, this clonotype turned up a few times. CDR3 region: CASSHRGSMPGELFF. The CDR3 DNA reads as TGTGCCAGCAGTCACAGGGGATCAATGCCCGGGGAGCTGTTTTTT. The V gene is TRBV7-2, the J gene TRBJ2-2, with 7 positions matching TRBD1. The CDR3 extends over 15 amino acids. Germline V gives CDR1 SGHTA, CDR2 FQGNSA. With 6 bases clipped from V and 6 bases from J, the junction kept 10 bases outside the gene matches.

This clonotype was counted at least ten times. The V gene is TRBV12-3 or TRBV12-4, the J gene TRBJ2-2; D is perhaps TRBD1 or TRBD2 (5 bases each). The CDR3 contains 13 residues. Trimming shortened V by 3 bases and J by 5 bases, and 7 bases separated the two germline ends. The chain's CDR3 is CASSFEGTGELFF. CDR3 DNA sequence: TGTGCCAGCAGTTTCGAGGGGACCGGGGAGCTGTTTTTT.

This chain joins TRBV20-1 and TRBJ1-3; 7 positions match TRBD1. J was trimmed by 4 bases and V by 6 bases; bases with no gene match: 9. The CDR3 is 14 residues long. CDR1 and CDR2 (germline): DFQATT, SNEGSKA (reference sequence). The CDR3: CSARRTGGGNTIYF. CDR3 DNA: TGCAGTGCACGGAGGACAGGCGGCGGAAACACCATATATTTT.

J is TRBJ2-2 and V is TRBV13; D remains ambiguous. In germline, CDR1 is PRHDT, CDR2 FYEKMQ (reference sequence). This CDR3 has 15 amino acids. V was clipped by 4 bases and J by 1 base, with 10 bases between them. The CDR3 region is CASSSGPGNTGELFF. CDR3 nucleotides: TGTGCCAGCAGCTCTGGACCGGGGAACACCGGGGAGCTGTTTTTT. Full variable domain (rest looked up from reference TRBV13 and TRBJ2-2): AAGVIQSPRHLIKEKRETATLKCYPIPRHDTVYWYQQGPGQDPQFLISFYEKMQSDKGSIPDRFSAQQFSDYHSELNMSSLELGDSALYFCASSSGPGNTGELFFGEGSRLTVL.

This clonotype was picked up many times. The genes are TRBV21-1 and TRBJ2-5; the table assigns TRBD2, which was not confirmed against the DNA. TRBV21-1 is a pseudogene. The CDR3 contains 15 residues. CDR3 in amino acids: CASSPSHRVQGTQYF. CDR3 coding DNA: TGTGCCAGCAGCCCCTCCCATAGGGTCCAAGGGACCCAGTACTTC.

This sequence joins TRBV27 and TRBJ2-6; D is ambiguous. The CDR3 extends over 16 amino acids. CDR1 MNHEY and CDR2 SMNVEV come from the germline V gene (reference sequence). V was shortened by 6 bases and J by 4 bases, with 16 bases between the two germline ends. DNA of the CDR3: TGTGCCAGCAGCTTCTTGACGGCCGTGGGGGCCAACGTCCTGACTTTC. Translated: CASSFLTAVGANVLTF. Supplemented by reference TRBV27 and TRBJ2-6, the full variable domain reads EAQVTQNPRYLITVTGKKLTVTCSQNMNHEYMSWYRQDPGLGLRQIYYSMNVEVTDKGDVPEGYKVSRKEKRNFPLILESPSPNQTSLYFCASSFLTAVGANVLTFGAGSRLTVL.

This clonotype was detected ten times or more. The chain joins TRBV29-1 to TRBJ2-5; the D gene is possibly TRBD2 (6 bases). This CDR3 spans 13 amino acids. Germline loops: CDR1 SQVTM, CDR2 ANQGSEA. Trimming pared 7 bases from V and 5 bases from J, leaving 17 bases between. The CDR3 loop is CSAADLGRETQYF. The DNA of the CDR3 is TGCAGCGCCGCTGACCTGGGGAGGGAGACCCAGTACTTC.

This clonotype was counted only a few times. V usage is TRBV7-2 and J usage is TRBJ2-5, with 10 bases lining up with TRBD1. Germline assignment: CDR1 SGHTA and CDR2 FQGNSA. The CDR3 loop spans 14 amino acids. With 4 bases clipped from V and 4 bases from J, the junction kept 3 bases outside the gene matches. CDR3 sequence reads: CASSSDRGRETQYF. CDR3 bases: TGTGCCAGCAGCTCTGACAGGGGGCGAGAGACCCAGTACTTC.

The J gene is TRBJ2-7, the V gene TRBV11-2; 9 bases agree with TRBD1. The trim removed 3 bases at V and 4 bases at J, leaving 7 bases unmatched. Germline CDR1 is SGHAT and CDR2 is FQNNGV. The length of the CDR3 is 15 residues. CDR3 region: CASSFGTGKVYEQYF. In DNA, the CDR3 is TGTGCCAGCAGCTTCGGGACAGGGAAGGTGTACGAGCAGTACTTC.

This chain joins TRBV6-5 and TRBJ2-5; 8 nucleotides match TRBD1. Germline values: CDR1 MNHEY, CDR2 SVGAGI. V lost 5 bases to trimming and J lost 5 bases; unmatched junction nucleotides: 10. The CDR3 runs to 15 residues. The CDR3 DNA reads TGTGCCAGCAGTCAAGACAGGGGATGGCAGGAGACCCAGTACTTC. Translating gives CASSQDRGWQETQYF.

This clonotype was counted only a few times. The chain carries TRBV20-1 and TRBJ1-2, with TRBD1 matching 7 bases. V lost 6 bases and J lost 6; bases outside the gene matches: 7. The CDR3 contains 12 residues. Germline CDR1 DFQATT, CDR2 SNEGSKA (reference sequence). CDR3 region: CSARRGSNGYTF. CDR3 DNA: TGCAGTGCCCGCAGGGGGTCTAATGGCTACACCTTC.

This clonotype was observed many times. The CDR3: CSAAPSGTEAFF. The CDR3, as DNA: TGCAGTGCGGCCCCCTCAGGGACTGAAGCTTTCTTT. The chain carries TRBV20-1 and TRBJ1-1, with D perhaps matching TRBD1 (5 bases). The CDR3 has 12 residues. V gave up 6 bases and J gave up 5 bases, with 13 bases separating them. Germline loops: CDR1 DFQATT, CDR2 SNEGSKA (reference sequence).

This clonotype was counted many times. This chain joins TRBV3-1 and TRBJ1-2; the D is unclear. CDR1 is LGHDT, CDR2 YNNKEL, per germline (reference sequence). Trimming cost V 2 bases and J 2 bases, with 12 bases left between them. This CDR3 has 15 residues. The CDR3 spells CASSQRGGSNYGYTF. CDR3 bases: TGTGCCAGCAGCCAACGAGGAGGTTCCAACTATGGCTACACCTTC.

For this clonotype: A much larger clone sits a single nucleotide away, making a read error possible. V usage is TRBV7-3 and J usage is TRBJ2-1, with D maybe TRBD1 (5 bases). V lost 1 base to trimming and J lost 0 bases, with 7 bases between them. The CDR3 sequence is 15 residues long. Germline CDR1 SGHTA, CDR2 FQGTGA. The CDR3 is CASSLIGDSYNEQFF. Here the CDR3 DNA reads TGTGCCAGCAGCTTAATAGGGGACTCCTACAATGAGCAGTTCTTC.

This clonotype has a handful of counts. The chain employs TRBV27 and TRBJ1-5; TRBD1 might be the D (6 bases). The length of the CDR3 is 17 residues. Germline V lookup: CDR1 MNHEY, CDR2 SMNVEV (reference sequence). Trimming stripped 1 base from V and 6 bases from J, with 19 bases between. Here the CDR3 reads CASSLFPTGWVAQPQHF. As DNA, the CDR3 is TGTGCCAGCAGTTTATTCCCCACAGGGTGGGTTGCTCAGCCCCAGCATTTT.

This clonotype was recorded many times. The chain recombines TRBV20-1 with TRBJ2-1; 7 bases fit TRBD2. The CDR3 has 14 residues. Germline V lookup: CDR1 DFQATT, CDR2 SNEGSKA (reference sequence). The trim removed 2 bases at V and 7 bases at J, leaving 8 bases unmatched. The CDR3 sequence: CSARSPLGGNEQFF. CDR3 coding DNA: TGCAGTGCTAGAAGCCCTTTGGGGGGGAATGAGCAGTTCTTC.